This T cell receptor beta chain was captured in a study of T cell repertoires in cytomegalovirus infection. In this sample, this clonotype turned up many times. The V gene end was trimmed by 8 bases and the J gene end by 12 bases; junction bases not matched to a gene: 13. The CDR3 is 13 residues long. The germline CDR1 and CDR2 sequences are MDHEN and SYDVKM. TCRdb independently ran MiXCR on the reads; one entry per CDR3 protein. Found here are a few hundred thousand distinct CDR3 sequences, about 13% of them singletons; the top ten hold about 8.7%. This clonotype was sampled from a human donor in good health (CMV status not recorded). Some clones in this sample may be carry-over from other donors' samples. This rearrangement joins TRBV28 to TRBJ2-1, with 7 bases identical to TRBD2. Input material: PBMCs. CDR3 region: CASGGEGLKVQFF. As DNA, the CDR3 is TGTGCCAGCGGGGGGGAGGGACTTAAAGTGCAGTTCTTC.